This TCR beta chain originates from a study of blood T cells in healthy people across ages. At least 5.5 micrograms of total RNA were extracted per sample. This clonotype was detected a few times. This CDR3 region has 16 residues. The junction had 7 bases not matched to a gene; V was cut back by 5 bases and J by 2 bases. The V gene's germline CDR1 is MNHEY and CDR2 SVGAGI. For the second PCR, which ran for roughly 6 to 12 cycles, a sample-barcoded 5' primer and a J-beta primer mix were used. Carrying 12 random nucleotides, a template-switch adaptor labeled each individual cDNA molecule. TCRdb processed the 5' RACE reads anew with MiXCR; each CDR3 protein has one entry. The sample holds 1.5 million to 2 million distinct CDR3 sequences, roughly 30% seen once.

The sequenced sample consisted of blood. The sequence was collected from a woman in her 30s in good health. The chain is built from TRBV6-5 and TRBJ2-3; 10 bases fit TRBD1. CDR3 nucleotide sequence: TGTGCCAGCAGTAATGACAGGGGGCAATTCACAGATACGCAGTATTTT. It yields the protein CASSNDRGQFTDTQYF.